The TCR beta chain described here comes from a study of patients and donors after allogeneic stem cell transplantation. TCRdb itself ran the RT-PCR reads through MiXCR, one entry per CDR3 protein. The sample consists of around 70,000 distinct CDR3 sequences, around a quarter of them appearing once. This clonotype was detected a few times. The germline V gene encodes CDR1 SGDLS and CDR2 YYNGEE. The CDR3 is 12 amino acids. Trimming took off 3 bases at V and 6 bases at J, with 9 bases between the two ends. The TCR was taken from a human donor who was either an allogeneic HSCT recipient or a stem cell or donor lymphocyte infusion donor (not recorded which). It is not recorded whose cells these are; they may come from a transplant donor. This rearrangement joins TRBV9 to TRBJ1-2; possibly TRBD1 for D (5 bases). What was sequenced was blood, either unsorted or a sorted T cell fraction (not recorded which). The CDR3 sequence: CASSARGDGYTF. CDR3 nucleotide sequence: TGTGCCAGCAGCGCGCGAGGGGATGGCTACACCTTC.